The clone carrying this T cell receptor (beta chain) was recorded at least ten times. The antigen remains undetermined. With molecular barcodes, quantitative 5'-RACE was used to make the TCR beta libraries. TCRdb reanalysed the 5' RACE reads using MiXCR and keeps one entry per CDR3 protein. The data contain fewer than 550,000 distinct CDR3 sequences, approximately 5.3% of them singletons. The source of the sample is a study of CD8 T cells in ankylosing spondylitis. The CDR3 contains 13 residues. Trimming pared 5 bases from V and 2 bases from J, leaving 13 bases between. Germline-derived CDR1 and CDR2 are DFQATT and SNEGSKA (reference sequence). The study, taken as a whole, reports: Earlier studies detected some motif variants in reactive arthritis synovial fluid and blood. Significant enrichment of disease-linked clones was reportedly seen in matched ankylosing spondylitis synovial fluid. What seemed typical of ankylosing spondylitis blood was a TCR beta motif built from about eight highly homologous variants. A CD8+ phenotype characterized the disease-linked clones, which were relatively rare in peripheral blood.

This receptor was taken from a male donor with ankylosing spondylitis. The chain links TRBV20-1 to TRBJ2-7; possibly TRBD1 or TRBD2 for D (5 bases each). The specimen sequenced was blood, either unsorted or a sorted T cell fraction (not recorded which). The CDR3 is CSAPRDDAYEQYF. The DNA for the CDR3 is TGCAGTGCTCCCCGGGACGACGCCTACGAGCAGTACTTC.